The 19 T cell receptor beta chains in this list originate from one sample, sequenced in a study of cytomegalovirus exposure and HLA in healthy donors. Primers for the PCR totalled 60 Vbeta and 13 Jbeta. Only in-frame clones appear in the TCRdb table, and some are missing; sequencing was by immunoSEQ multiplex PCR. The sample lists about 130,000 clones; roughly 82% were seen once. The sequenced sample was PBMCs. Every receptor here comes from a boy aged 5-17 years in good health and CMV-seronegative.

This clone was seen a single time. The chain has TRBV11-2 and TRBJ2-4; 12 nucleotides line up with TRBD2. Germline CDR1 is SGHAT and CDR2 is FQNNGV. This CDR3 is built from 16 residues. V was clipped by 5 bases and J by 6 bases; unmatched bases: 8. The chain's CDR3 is CASSPRRLAGANIQYF. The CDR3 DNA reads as TGTGCCAGCAGCCCTCGTCGACTAGCGGGAGCAAACATTCAGTACTTC.

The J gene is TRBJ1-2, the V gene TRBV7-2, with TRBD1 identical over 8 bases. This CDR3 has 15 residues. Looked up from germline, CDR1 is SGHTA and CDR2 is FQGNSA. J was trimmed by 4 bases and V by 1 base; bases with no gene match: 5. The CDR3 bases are TGTGCCAGCAGCTTAGGGACGGGACAGGCCTATGGCTACACCTTC. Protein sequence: CASSLGTGQAYGYTF.

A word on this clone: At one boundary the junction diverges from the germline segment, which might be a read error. This CDR3 reads CASSLDRGSGFF. Here the CDR3 DNA reads TGTGCCAGCAGCTTAGATCGCGGGAGCGGGTTTTTC. The chain carries TRBV11-2 and TRBJ2-3, with TRBD2 matching 7 bases. Germline-derived CDR1 and CDR2 are SGHAT and FQNNGV. The CDR3 sequence is 12 residues long.

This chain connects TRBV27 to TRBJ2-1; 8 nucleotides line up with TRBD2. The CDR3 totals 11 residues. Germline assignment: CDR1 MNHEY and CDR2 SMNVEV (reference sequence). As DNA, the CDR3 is TGTGCGACGGGAGGGCCACGTGAGCAGTTCTTC. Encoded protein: CATGGPREQFF.

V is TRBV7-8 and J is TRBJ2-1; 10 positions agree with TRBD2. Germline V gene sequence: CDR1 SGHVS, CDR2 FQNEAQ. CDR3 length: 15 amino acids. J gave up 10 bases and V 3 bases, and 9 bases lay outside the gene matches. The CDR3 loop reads CASSFGTSVAGEQFF. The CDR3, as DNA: TGTGCCAGCAGCTTCGGGACTAGCGTAGCCGGCGAGCAGTTCTTC.

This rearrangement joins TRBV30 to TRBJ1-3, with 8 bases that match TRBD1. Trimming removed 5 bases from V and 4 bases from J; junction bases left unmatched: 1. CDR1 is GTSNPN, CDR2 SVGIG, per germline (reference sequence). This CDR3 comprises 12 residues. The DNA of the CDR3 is TGTGCCTGGGGACAGGGAGGAAACACCATATATTTT. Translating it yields CAWGQGGNTIYF.

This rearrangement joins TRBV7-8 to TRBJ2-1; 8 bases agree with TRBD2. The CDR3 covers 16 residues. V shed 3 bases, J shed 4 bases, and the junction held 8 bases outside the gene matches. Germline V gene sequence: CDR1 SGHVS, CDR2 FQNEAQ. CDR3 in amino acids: CASSFGGGRRYNEQFF. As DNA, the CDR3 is TGTGCCAGCAGCTTTGGGGGCGGGAGGCGTTACAATGAGCAGTTCTTC.

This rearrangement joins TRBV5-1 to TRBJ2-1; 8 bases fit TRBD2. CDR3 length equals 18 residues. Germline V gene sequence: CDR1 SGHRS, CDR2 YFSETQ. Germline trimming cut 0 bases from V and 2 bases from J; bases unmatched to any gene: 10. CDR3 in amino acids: CASSLGSSGRSPYNEQFF. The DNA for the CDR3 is TGCGCCAGCAGCTTGGGGTCAAGCGGGAGATCCCCCTACAATGAGCAGTTCTTC.

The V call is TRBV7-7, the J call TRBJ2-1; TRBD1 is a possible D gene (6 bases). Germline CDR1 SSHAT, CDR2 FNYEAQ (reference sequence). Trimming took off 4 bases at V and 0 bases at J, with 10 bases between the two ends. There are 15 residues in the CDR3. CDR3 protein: CASSSDRSSYNEQFF. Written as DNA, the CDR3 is TGTGCCAGCAGCTCCGACAGGAGCTCCTACAATGAGCAGTTCTTC.

The CDR3 loop reads CASSPFDRQSSYEQYF. CDR3 coding DNA: TGTGCCAGCAGCCCATTCGACAGACAGAGCTCCTACGAGCAGTACTTC. The chain joins TRBV11-3 to TRBJ2-7; TRBD1 might be the D (5 bases). This CDR3 contains 16 residues. Trimming took off 5 bases at V and 0 bases at J, with 17 bases between the two ends. Germline V CDR1 and CDR2: SGHNT, YENEEA.

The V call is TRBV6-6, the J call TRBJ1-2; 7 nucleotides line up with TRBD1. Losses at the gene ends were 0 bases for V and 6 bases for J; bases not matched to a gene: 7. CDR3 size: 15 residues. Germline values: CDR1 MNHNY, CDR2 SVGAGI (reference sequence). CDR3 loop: CASSYSPRQGDGYTF. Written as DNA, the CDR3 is TGTGCCAGCAGTTACTCCCCAAGACAGGGTGATGGCTACACCTTC.

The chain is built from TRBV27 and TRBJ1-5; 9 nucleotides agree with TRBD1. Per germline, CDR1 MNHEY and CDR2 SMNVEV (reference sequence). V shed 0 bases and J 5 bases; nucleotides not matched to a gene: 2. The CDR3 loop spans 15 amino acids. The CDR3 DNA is TGTGCCAGCAGTTTATCGCGACAGGGGGATCAGCCCCAGCATTTT. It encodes CASSLSRQGDQPQHF.

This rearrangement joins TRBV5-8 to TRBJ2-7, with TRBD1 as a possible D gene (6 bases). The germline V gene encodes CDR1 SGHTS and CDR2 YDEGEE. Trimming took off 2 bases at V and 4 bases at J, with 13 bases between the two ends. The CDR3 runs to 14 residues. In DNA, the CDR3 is TGTGCCAGCAGCTTTGTGACAGGCGAGTACGAGCAGTACTTC. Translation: CASSFVTGEYEQYF.

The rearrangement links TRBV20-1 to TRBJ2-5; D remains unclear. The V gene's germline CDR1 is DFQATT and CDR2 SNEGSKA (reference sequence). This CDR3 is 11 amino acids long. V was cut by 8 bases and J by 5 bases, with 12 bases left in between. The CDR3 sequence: CSLGRRETQYF. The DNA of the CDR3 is TGCAGTCTTGGTAGGCGGGAGACCCAGTACTTC.

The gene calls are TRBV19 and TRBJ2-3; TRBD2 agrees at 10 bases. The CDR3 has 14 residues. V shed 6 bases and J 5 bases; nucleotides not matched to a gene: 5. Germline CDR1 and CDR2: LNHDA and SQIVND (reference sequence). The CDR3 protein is CASSPSGRGDTQYF. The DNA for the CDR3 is TGTGCCAGTAGCCCTAGCGGGAGAGGAGATACGCAGTATTTT.

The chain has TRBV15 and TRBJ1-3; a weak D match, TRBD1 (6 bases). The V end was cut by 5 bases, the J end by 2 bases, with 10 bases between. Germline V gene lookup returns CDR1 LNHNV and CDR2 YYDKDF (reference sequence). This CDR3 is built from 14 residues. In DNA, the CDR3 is TGTGCCACCAGCGCCACAGGGCCTGGAAACACCATATATTTT. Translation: CATSATGPGNTIYF. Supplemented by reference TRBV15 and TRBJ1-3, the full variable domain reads DAMVIQNPRYQVTQFGKPVTLSCSQTLNHNVMYWYQQKSSQAPKLLFHYYDKDFNNEADTPDNFQSRRPNTSFCFLDIRSPGLGDTAMYLCATSATGPGNTIYFGEGSWLTVV.

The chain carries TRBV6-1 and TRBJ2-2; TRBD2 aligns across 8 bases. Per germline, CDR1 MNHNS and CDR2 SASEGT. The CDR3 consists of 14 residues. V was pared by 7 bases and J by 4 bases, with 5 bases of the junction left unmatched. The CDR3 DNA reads TGTGCCAGCAACCTAGGGACTAGCACCGGGGAGCTGTTTTTT. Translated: CASNLGTSTGELFF.

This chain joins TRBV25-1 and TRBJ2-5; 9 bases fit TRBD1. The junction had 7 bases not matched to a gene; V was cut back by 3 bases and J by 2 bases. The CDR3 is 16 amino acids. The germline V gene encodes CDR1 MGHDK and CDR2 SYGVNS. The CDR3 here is CASSESDRGEQETQYF. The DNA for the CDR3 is TGTGCCAGCAGTGAGTCGGACAGGGGCGAACAAGAGACCCAGTACTTC.

The CDR3 loop reads CASSRDRGQPQHF. The DNA of the CDR3 is TGTGCCAGCAGCCGGGACAGGGGTCAGCCCCAGCATTTT. This sequence joins TRBV2 and TRBJ1-5; 10 bases align to TRBD1. The CDR3 totals 13 residues. Trimming at V came to 6 bases and at J to 6 bases, leaving 2 bases not matched to a gene. CDR1 is SNHLY and CDR2 is FYNNEI in the germline V gene.